This entry describes one TCR beta chain. The specificity of this receptor is unknown. Per-base qualities were not stored, and no clone one base away is much larger. Whole blood was collected in K2EDTA tubes by collaborating institutions according to the institutions' own protocols. For TCRbeta analysis, collaborators shipped samples as frozen whole blood, isolated PBMCs, or DNA extracted from either of those sample types. TCRbeta CDR3 regions were amplified from genomic DNA using the immunoSEQ Assay, a bias-controlled multiplex PCR. Per the authors' processing: Within the assay, amplification of reference gene primers was used to estimate how many nucleated cells each sample contained. To quantify the absolute abundance of each unique TCRbeta CDR3 rearrangement, sequence reads were collapsed and filtered. For each sample, productive Simpson clonality was calculated by taking the square root of Simpson's diversity index across productive rearrangements. TCRdb's version of the immuneACCESS table is confined to in-frame rearrangements and falls short of the full clone set. An unresolved V gene accounts for under half of the shortfall where checked; the remainder is of unknown origin. V and J calls and clone size are given by that table; D and trimming were obtained from the DNA. Counted in this sample were about 120,000 clones; 65% to 90% of them appeared once. The ten largest clonotypes hold roughly a tenth of the sample.

CDR1 and CDR2 were assigned from the germline V gene as MNHEY and SVGAGI. The CDR3 holds 14 amino acids from the cysteine to the phenylalanine. Only the CDR3 portion is preserved as DNA: 42 bases, with reading frame beginning at the first base. Trimming takes 6 bases off V and 7 bases off J; junction bases not matched to a gene: 6. These data are taken from a study of blood T cell repertoires in COVID-19 (dated by TCRdb to 2020 to 2022). About the study as a whole: Samples covering the acute and convalescent phases of COVID-19 were provided by collaborators in the United States, Italy and Spain. The samples were drawn from the first 160 participants of the ongoing ImmuneRACE study and from 1,254 subjects provided by 6 global collaborators. Subjects who had been exposed to COVID-19, were actively infected with it, or had recovered from it provided the deeply sampled blood TCRbeta repertoires that made up the dataset. The repertoires were released in a freely available public database meant as a resource for research on the immune response to SARS-CoV-2. The sample metadata nearly always contained a de-identified subject ID, COVID-19 status, age in years and sex. Where available, HLA class I and class II types were obtained from metadata supplied by the sample provider rather than from assay-based typing. The prospective study material was composed of cDNA or gDNA derived from T cells, B-cell-depleted T cells, or PBMCs. Overall results and qualifications from the work: The amount of clinical and demographic metadata varied by source and participant and was provided uncurated.

What was sequenced was peripheral blood. This receptor was obtained from a man older than 75 with acute or convalescent COVID-19. The V and J genes are TRBV6-5 and TRBJ1-4; TRBD1 agrees with 9 junctional bases. The bases read TGTGCCAGCAGCCTGGGACAGGGAGGTGAAAAACTGTTTTTT. It codes for CASSLGQGGEKLFF.